This T cell receptor beta chain was identified in a study of neoadjuvant anti-PD-1 for oral cavity cancer. Study overall: Patients without progression got a fourth dose around day 43. Overall study results and limits: Each response group had just three patients in TCR analyses.

As for time point: after neoadjuvant nivolumab, at surgical resection. These oral cavity squamous cell carcinomas were HPV-negative and locally advanced. This table comes from immunoSEQ multiplex PCR, and its TCRdb copy is limited to in-frame clones, with some not included. There are 35,000 to 50,000 clones in the sample; 77% occur only once, and about 5% lies in the top ten. This clone has more than one count but fewer than ten. As yet, its antigen is unknown. This clonotype originated in a person aged 35-79 years with oral cavity squamous cell carcinoma. The sequencing used PBMCs, collected after nivolumab (anti-PD-1) treatment.

The CDR3 spells CASSLQAGSGEAFF. Written as DNA, the CDR3 is TGTGCCAGCAGCTTGCAGGCAGGGTCGGGTGAAGCTTTCTTT. The chain uses TRBV5-6 and TRBJ1-1; D perhaps matches TRBD1 (5 bases). The CDR3 runs to 14 residues. V was shortened by 1 base and J by 7 bases, with 14 bases between the two germline ends. Germline CDR1 is SGHDT and CDR2 is YYEEEE.